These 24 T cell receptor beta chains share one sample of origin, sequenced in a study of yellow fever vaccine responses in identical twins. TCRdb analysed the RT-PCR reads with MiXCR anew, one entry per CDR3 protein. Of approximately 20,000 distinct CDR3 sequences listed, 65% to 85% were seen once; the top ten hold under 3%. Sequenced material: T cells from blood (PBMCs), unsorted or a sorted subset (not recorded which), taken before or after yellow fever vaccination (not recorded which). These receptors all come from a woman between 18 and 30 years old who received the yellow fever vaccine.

The CDR3 is CASSPRDSETYEQYF. CDR3 sequence (DNA): TGTGCCAGCAGCCCCCGAGATTCAGAGACCTACGAGCAGTACTTC. The J gene is TRBJ2-7, the V gene TRBV9; no firm D call. In germline, CDR1 is SGDLS, CDR2 YYNGEE. V was trimmed by 4 bases and J by 2 bases, leaving 16 bases between them. This CDR3 is 15 amino acids long.

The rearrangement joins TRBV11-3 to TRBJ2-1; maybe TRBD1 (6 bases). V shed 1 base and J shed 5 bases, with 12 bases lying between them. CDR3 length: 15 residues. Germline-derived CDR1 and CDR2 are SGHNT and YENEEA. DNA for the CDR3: TGTGCCAGCAGCTTAGGGGGGCAGTCTCACAATGAGCAGTTCTTC. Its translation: CASSLGGQSHNEQFF.

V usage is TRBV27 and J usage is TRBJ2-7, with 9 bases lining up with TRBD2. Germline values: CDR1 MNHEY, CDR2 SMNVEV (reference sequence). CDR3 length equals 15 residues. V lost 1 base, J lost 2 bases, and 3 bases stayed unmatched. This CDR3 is CASSLWPSGTYEQYF. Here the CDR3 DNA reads TGTGCCAGCAGTTTATGGCCTAGCGGGACCTACGAGCAGTACTTC.

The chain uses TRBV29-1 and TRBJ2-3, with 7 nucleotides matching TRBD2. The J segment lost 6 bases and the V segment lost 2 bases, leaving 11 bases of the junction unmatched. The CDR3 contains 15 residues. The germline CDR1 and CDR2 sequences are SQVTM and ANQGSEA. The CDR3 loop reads CSVERNPGGSDTQYF. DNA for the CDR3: TGCAGCGTTGAACGGAACCCGGGAGGCTCGGATACGCAGTATTTT.

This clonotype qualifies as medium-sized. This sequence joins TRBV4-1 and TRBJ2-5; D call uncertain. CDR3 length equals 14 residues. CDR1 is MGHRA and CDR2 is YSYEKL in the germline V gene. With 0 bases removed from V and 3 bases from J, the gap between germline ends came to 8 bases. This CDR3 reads CASSQEGTEETQYF. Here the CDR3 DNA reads TGCGCCAGCAGCCAAGAAGGCACGGAAGAGACCCAGTACTTC.

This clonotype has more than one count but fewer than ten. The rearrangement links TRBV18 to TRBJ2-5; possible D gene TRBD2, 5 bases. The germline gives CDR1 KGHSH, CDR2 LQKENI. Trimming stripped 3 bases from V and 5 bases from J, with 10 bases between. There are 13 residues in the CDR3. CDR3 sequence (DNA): TGTGCCAGCTCACCTCGTTCGGGGGAGACCCAGTACTTC. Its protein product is CASSPRSGETQYF.

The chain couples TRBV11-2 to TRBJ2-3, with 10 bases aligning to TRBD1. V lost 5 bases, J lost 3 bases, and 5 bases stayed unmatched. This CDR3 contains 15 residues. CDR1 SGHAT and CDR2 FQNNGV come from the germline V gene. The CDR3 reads CASSPRTGGTDTQYF. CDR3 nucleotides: TGTGCCAGCAGCCCCAGGACAGGGGGTACAGATACGCAGTATTTT.

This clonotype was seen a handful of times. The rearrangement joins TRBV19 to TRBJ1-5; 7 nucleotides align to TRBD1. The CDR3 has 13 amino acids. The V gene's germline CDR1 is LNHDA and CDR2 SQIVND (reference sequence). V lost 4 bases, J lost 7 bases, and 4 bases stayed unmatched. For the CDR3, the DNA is TGTGCCAGTAGTAAGGGACAGATACAGCCCCAGCATTTT. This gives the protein CASSKGQIQPQHF.

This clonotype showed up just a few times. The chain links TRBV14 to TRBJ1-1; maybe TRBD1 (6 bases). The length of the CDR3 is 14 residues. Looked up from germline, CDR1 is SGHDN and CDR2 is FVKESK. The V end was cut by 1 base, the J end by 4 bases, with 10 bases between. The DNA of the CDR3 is TGTGCCAGCAGCCAAGTTTTAGGGGGCACTGAAGCTTTCTTT. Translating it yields CASSQVLGGTEAFF.

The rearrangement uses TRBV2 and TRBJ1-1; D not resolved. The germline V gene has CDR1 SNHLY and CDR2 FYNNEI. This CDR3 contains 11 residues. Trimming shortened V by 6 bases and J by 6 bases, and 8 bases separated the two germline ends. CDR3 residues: CASSYRAEAFF. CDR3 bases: TGTGCCAGCAGCTACAGAGCTGAAGCTTTCTTT.

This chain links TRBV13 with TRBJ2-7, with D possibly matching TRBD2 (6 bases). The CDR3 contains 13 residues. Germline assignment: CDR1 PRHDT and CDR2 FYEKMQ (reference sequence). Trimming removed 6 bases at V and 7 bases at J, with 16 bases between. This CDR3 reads CASRRGSGGEQYF. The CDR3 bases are TGTGCCAGCAGGCGCGGTAGCGGAGGTGAGCAGTACTTC. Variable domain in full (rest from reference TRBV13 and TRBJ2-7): AAGVIQSPRHLIKEKRETATLKCYPIPRHDTVYWYQQGPGQDPQFLISFYEKMQSDKGSIPDRFSAQQFSDYHSELNMSSLELGDSALYFCASRRGSGGEQYFGPGTRLTVT.

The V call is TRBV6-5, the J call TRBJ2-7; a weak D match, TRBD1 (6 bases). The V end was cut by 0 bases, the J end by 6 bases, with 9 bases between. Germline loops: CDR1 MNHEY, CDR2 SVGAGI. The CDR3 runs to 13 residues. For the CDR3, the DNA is TGTGCCAGCAGTTACTCTCCACAGGGCGAGCAGTACGTC. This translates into CASSYSPQGEQYV.

As DNA, the CDR3 is TGTGCCAGCTCACCACCGAGACAGGGGAACTCTGGGGCCAACGTCCTGACTTTC. Its translation: CASSPPRQGNSGANVLTF. This chain links TRBV18 with TRBJ2-6; TRBD1 aligns across 8 bases. The germline V gene has CDR1 KGHSH and CDR2 LQKENI. The ends lost 0 bases at V and 0 bases at J; junction bases unmatched: 4. CDR3 length: 18 amino acids.

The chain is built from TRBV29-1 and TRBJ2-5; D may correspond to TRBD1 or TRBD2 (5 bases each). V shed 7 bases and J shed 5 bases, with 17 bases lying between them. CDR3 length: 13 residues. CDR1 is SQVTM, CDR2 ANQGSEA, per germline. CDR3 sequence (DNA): TGCAGCGCCCTATGGGGGATAGGGGAGACCCAGTACTTC. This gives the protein CSALWGIGETQYF.

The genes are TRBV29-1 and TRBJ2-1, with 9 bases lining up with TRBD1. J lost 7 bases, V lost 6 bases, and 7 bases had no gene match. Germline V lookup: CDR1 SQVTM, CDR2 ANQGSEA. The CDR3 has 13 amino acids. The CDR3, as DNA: TGCAGCGTCCCACAGGGGGCGCGTAATGAGCAGTTCTTC. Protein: CSVPQGARNEQFF.

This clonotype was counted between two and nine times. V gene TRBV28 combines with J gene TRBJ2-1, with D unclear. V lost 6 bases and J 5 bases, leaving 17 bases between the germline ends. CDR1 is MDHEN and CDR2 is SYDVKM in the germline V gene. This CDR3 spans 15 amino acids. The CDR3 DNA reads TGTGCCAGCAGCACCGCCGGCGGCGGCAACAATGAGCAGTTCTTC. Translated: CASSTAGGGNNEQFF.

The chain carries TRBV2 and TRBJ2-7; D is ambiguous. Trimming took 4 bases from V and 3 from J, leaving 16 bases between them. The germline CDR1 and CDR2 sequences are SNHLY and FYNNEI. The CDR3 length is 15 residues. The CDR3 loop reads CASSGRIVSDYEQYV. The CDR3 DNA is TGTGCCAGCAGTGGTCGGATTGTATCGGACTACGAGCAGTACGTC.

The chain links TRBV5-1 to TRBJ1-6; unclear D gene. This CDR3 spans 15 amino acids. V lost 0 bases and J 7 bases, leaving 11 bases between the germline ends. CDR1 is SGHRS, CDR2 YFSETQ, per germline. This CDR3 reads CASSLDGQRNSPLHF. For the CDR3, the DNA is TGCGCCAGCAGCTTGGATGGTCAGAGAAATTCACCCCTCCACTTT.

The CDR3: CASSTPYEQYF. CDR3 coding DNA: TGTGCCAGCAGTACCCCCTACGAGCAGTACTTC. The rearrangement links TRBV12-3 or TRBV12-4 to TRBJ2-7; D not resolved. With 5 bases removed from V and 2 bases from J, the gap between germline ends came to 4 bases. The CDR3 length is 11 residues.

Here the CDR3 DNA reads TGTGCCAGCGTCGCGGGGGGCGAGACCCAGTACTTC. It yields the protein CASVAGGETQYF. The chain has TRBV2 and TRBJ2-5; TRBD2 agrees at 8 bases. The CDR3 runs to 12 residues. Germline assignment: CDR1 SNHLY and CDR2 FYNNEI. V gave up 8 bases and J gave up 5 bases; unmatched junction bases: 4.

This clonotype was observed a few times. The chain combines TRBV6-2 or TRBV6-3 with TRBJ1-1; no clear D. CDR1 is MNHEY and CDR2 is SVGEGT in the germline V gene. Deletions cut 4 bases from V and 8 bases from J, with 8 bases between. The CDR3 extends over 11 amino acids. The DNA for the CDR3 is TGTGCCAGCAGTTTAGGTTCCGAAGCTTTCTTT. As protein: CASSLGSEAFF.

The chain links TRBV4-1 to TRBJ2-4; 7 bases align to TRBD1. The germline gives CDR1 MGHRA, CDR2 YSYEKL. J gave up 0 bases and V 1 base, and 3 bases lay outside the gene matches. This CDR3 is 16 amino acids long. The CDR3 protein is CASSQVTGLAKNIQYF. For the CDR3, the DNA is TGCGCCAGCAGCCAAGTGACAGGGTTAGCCAAAAACATTCAGTACTTC.

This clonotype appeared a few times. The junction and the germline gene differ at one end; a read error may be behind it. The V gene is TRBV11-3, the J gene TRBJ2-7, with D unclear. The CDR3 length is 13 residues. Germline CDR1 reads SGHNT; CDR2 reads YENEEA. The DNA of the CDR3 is TGTGCCAACAGCCCCCTCCCCAGCTACGAGCAGTACTTC. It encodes CANSPLPSYEQYF.

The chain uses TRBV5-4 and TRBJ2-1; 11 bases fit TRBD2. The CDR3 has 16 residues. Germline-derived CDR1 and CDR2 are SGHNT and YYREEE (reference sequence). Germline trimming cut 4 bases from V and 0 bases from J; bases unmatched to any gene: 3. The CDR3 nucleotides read TGTGCCAGCAGCCGTAGCGGGGGGGTCTCCTACAATGAGCAGTTCTTC. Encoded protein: CASSRSGGVSYNEQFF.